The 30 T cell receptor beta chains presented below share a single source sample, sequenced in a study of blood T cells in healthy people across ages (dated by TCRdb to the mid-2010s). Library preparation was by 5' RACE. Data came from an Illumina HiSeq 2500. A second PCR of about 6 to 12 cycles was run with a J-beta primer mix and a sample-barcoded 5' primer. TCRdb applied fastp at Q25 and MiXCR to the public reads, then kept only in-frame beta chains. A single entry per CDR3 protein holds the most common genes and DNA from its merged rows. Across this sample there are roughly 1,700,000 distinct CDR3 sequences, with approximately 30% seen only once. About 8% of the sample comes from the top ten. Material for sequencing was blood. The receptors were sampled from a woman in her twenties or thirties in good health.

This clonotype was found a few times. The chain has TRBV6-1 and TRBJ1-1; 8 bases align to TRBD1. The CDR3 runs 14 residues. After removal of 10 bases from V and 4 bases from J, the junction contained 11 bases not matched to a gene. Germline loops: CDR1 MNHNS, CDR2 SASEGT. The CDR3 sequence is CAIMDREGATEAFF. CDR3 coding DNA: TGTGCCATCATGGACAGGGAAGGAGCCACTGAAGCTTTCTTT.

At least ten counts were recorded for this clonotype. This chain uses TRBV20-1 with TRBJ2-6, with D unresolved. Germline CDR1 reads DFQATT; CDR2 reads SNEGSKA (reference sequence). The CDR3 length is 14 residues. Trimming left V 5 bases short and J 0 bases short, with 8 bases between. CDR3 sequence (DNA): TGCAGTGCTGGGCGGAGCTCTGGGGCCAACGTCCTGACTTTC. Translated, it gives CSAGRSSGANVLTF.

This clonotype was counted ten times or more. This rearrangement joins TRBV7-9 to TRBJ2-1; 7 bases fit TRBD1. The CDR3 extends over 15 amino acids. Germline assignment: CDR1 SEHNR and CDR2 FQNEAQ (reference sequence). The junction had 9 bases not matched to a gene; V was cut back by 4 bases and J by 6 bases. CDR3 nucleotide sequence: TGTGCCAGCAGCTCAGACAGGGTCCCAGGCAATGAGCAGTTCTTC. This gives the protein CASSSDRVPGNEQFF.

This clonotype was seen at least ten times. This chain uses TRBV6-6 with TRBJ2-1, with TRBD1 matching 9 bases. Germline assignment: CDR1 MNHNY and CDR2 SVGAGI (reference sequence). V shed 2 bases and J 6 bases; nucleotides not matched to a gene: 5. The CDR3 has 15 residues. CDR3 sequence (DNA): TGTGCCAGCAGTTACACCGACAGGGGGAGCAATGAGCAGTTCTTC. This gives the protein CASSYTDRGSNEQFF.

This clonotype has only a few counts. The chain combines TRBV12-3 or TRBV12-4 with TRBJ1-1; possibly TRBD1 for D (5 bases). Trimming pared 6 bases from V and 5 bases from J, leaving 22 bases between. This CDR3 comprises 16 residues. CDR3 coding DNA: TGTGCCAGCAGCCCGGGACTTGGAGGATGGGTGACTGAAGCTTTCTTT. It yields the protein CASSPGLGGWVTEAFF.

The CDR3 DNA sequence: TGTGCCAGCAGTACCTTAGCGGGGGAGCGCCAGTTCTTC. Its protein is CASSTLAGERQFF. The V and J genes are TRBV12-3 or TRBV12-4 and TRBJ2-1, with 9 bases matching TRBD2. Losses at the gene ends were 5 bases for V and 13 bases for J; bases not matched to a gene: 9. The CDR3 contains 13 residues.

Worth noting for this clonotype: A junction boundary mismatches the germline segment, possibly from a read error. V gene TRBV5-4 combines with J gene TRBJ2-1, with no clear D. Germline loops: CDR1 SGHNT, CDR2 YYREEE (reference sequence). The CDR3 is 14 residues long. In DNA, the CDR3 is TGTGCCAGCAGCCTATGGCTATCAAACAATGAGCGGTTCTTC. As protein: CASSLWLSNNERFF.

This CDR3 reads CASSQRVKNIQYF. The CDR3 coding sequence is TGTGCCAGCAGCCAAAGAGTGAAAAACATTCAGTACTTC. This sequence joins TRBV3-1 and TRBJ2-4; D unresolved. The CDR3 is 13 amino acids. The V gene's germline CDR1 is LGHDT and CDR2 YNNKEL (reference sequence). V was trimmed by 2 bases and J by 4 bases, leaving 6 bases between them.

The chain carries TRBV11-2 and TRBJ2-5; 12 bases align to TRBD1. TRBJ2-7 explains the end of the DNA better; the J call may be wrong. This CDR3 contains 17 residues. Germline V gene sequence: CDR1 SGHAT, CDR2 FQNNGV. The CDR3 DNA reads TGTGCCAGCAGCTTGGATGGCCCCGGGACAGGGGGCCACGAGCAGTACTTC. Translation: CASSLDGPGTGGHEQYF.

This sequence joins TRBV27 and TRBJ2-2, with unresolved D. The CDR3 extends over 13 amino acids. V was shortened by 10 bases and J by 5 bases, with 14 bases between the two germline ends. Germline V lookup: CDR1 MNHEY, CDR2 SMNVEV (reference sequence). The CDR3 region has the DNA TGTGCCACGGCTGATGACCCTACCGGGGAGCTGTTTTTT. Its translation: CATADDPTGELFF.

This clonotype has ten or more counts. The rearrangement uses TRBV6-5 and TRBJ2-7; possibly TRBD1 for D (6 bases). V dropped 3 bases and J dropped 7 bases, with 22 bases sitting between them. Looked up from germline, CDR1 is MNHEY and CDR2 is SVGAGI. This CDR3 has 16 residues. For the CDR3, the DNA is TGTGCCAGCAGTTATGAGGTCACAGGGCCAACGAGGGAGCAGTACTTC. It is translated as CASSYEVTGPTREQYF.

The chain carries TRBV10-2 and TRBJ1-2; 8 nucleotides agree with TRBD1. Trimming removed 6 bases from V and 4 bases from J; junction bases left unmatched: 1. There are 12 residues in the CDR3. Germline V lookup: CDR1 WSHSY, CDR2 SAAADI. CDR3 loop: CASRGQAYGYTF. The CDR3 DNA reads TGCGCCAGCAGGGGACAGGCCTATGGCTACACCTTC.

The V gene is TRBV14, the J gene TRBJ1-2; D gene ambiguous. The CDR3 covers 13 residues. CDR1 SGHDN and CDR2 FVKESK come from the germline V gene. Between the trimmed V and J ends, which lost 3 bases and 0 bases, there was a span of 5 bases. CDR3 bases: TGTGCCAGCAGCCACCCGGCTAACTATGGCTACACCTTC. Protein: CASSHPANYGYTF. Variable domain in full (rest from reference TRBV14 and TRBJ1-2): EAGVTQFPSHSVIEKGQTVTLRCDPISGHDNLYWYRRVMGKEIKFLLHFVKESKQDESGMPNNRFLAERTGGTYSTLKVQPAELEDSGVYFCASSHPANYGYTFGSGTRLTVV.

The J gene is TRBJ2-7, the V gene TRBV4-1; TRBD2 might be the D (5 bases). CDR3 length: 16 residues. CDR1 is MGHRA, CDR2 YSYEKL, per germline. V was cut by 4 bases and J by 0 bases, with 16 bases left in between. CDR3 region: CASSRTPTGSSYEQYF. The CDR3 DNA reads as TGCGCCAGCAGCCGCACCCCGACGGGAAGCTCCTACGAGCAGTACTTC.

The chain carries TRBV15 and TRBJ2-7, with 9 bases lining up with TRBD2. This CDR3 comprises 17 residues. The J segment lost 4 bases and the V segment lost 2 bases, leaving 12 bases of the junction unmatched. Germline-derived CDR1 and CDR2 are LNHNV and YYDKDF (reference sequence). CDR3 in amino acids: CATSRSPRETSGYEQYF. In nucleotides, the CDR3 is TGTGCCACCAGCAGATCCCCCCGGGAGACTAGCGGATACGAGCAGTACTTC.

The V call is TRBV11-1, the J call TRBJ2-7, with 8 bases matching TRBD2. Germline V gene sequence: CDR1 SGHAT, CDR2 FQDESV (reference sequence). The CDR3 totals 14 residues. The V gene end was trimmed by 6 bases and the J gene end by 3 bases; junction bases not matched to a gene: 7. CDR3 residues: CASRSRSGGYEQYF. In DNA form, the CDR3 reads TGTGCCAGCAGAAGTAGGAGCGGGGGCTACGAGCAGTACTTC. Full variable domain (missing parts from reference TRBV11-1 and TRBJ2-7): EAEVAQSPRYKITEKSQAVAFWCDPISGHATLYWYRQILGQGPELLVQFQDESVVDDSQLPKDRFSAERLKGVDSTLKIQPAELGDSAMYLCASRSRSGGYEQYFGPGTRLTVT.

This chain connects TRBV18 to TRBJ2-1, with TRBD1 matching 12 bases. Trimming took 0 bases from V and 8 from J; bases not matched to a gene: 5. The CDR3 contains 16 residues. The V gene's germline CDR1 is KGHSH and CDR2 LQKENI. CDR3 loop: CASSPPLGTGGYEQFF. CDR3 nucleotide sequence: TGTGCCAGCTCACCACCGTTGGGGACAGGGGGCTATGAGCAGTTCTTC.

This clonotype turned up a few times. The chain recombines TRBV20-1 with TRBJ2-1, with D tentatively TRBD2 (5 bases). This CDR3 contains 13 residues. The V end was cut by 1 base, the J end by 8 bases, with 12 bases between. Per germline, CDR1 DFQATT and CDR2 SNEGSKA (reference sequence). The DNA of the CDR3 is TGCAGTGCTAGAGTCAAACTAGGATATGAGCAGTTCTTC. Its translation is CSARVKLGYEQFF.

The chain couples TRBV7-7 to TRBJ2-1; 10 bases match TRBD1. This CDR3 is 13 amino acids long. J lost 9 bases, V lost 5 bases, and 4 bases had no gene match. The germline V gene has CDR1 SSHAT and CDR2 FNYEAQ (reference sequence). The CDR3 DNA reads TGTGCCAGCAGCAGGGACAGGGGAAGTGAGCAGTTCTTC. Amino acids: CASSRDRGSEQFF.

A remark on this clonotype: Given a much more abundant clone one base away, this may be a read error. The genes are TRBV7-3 and TRBJ1-1; D remains unclear. The CDR3 totals 14 residues. CDR1 and CDR2 from the germline V gene are SGHTA and FQGTGA. Trimming removed 1 base at V and 0 bases at J, with 6 bases between. Here the CDR3 DNA reads TGTGCCAGCAGCTTAAACGGATTGAACACTGAAGCTTTCTTT. Protein: CASSLNGLNTEAFF.

The chain recombines TRBV7-2 with TRBJ2-7; D is ambiguous. The germline V and J ends were trimmed by 4 bases and 5 bases, with 18 bases remaining between them. CDR3 size: 15 residues. Germline CDR1 SGHTA, CDR2 FQGNSA. The CDR3 loop is CASSSSGPVGNEQYF. CDR3 DNA sequence: TGTGCCAGCAGCTCATCTGGGCCCGTTGGGAACGAGCAGTACTTC.

Only a few counts were recorded for this clonotype. The chain combines TRBV5-4 with TRBJ2-1, with D possibly being TRBD2 (5 bases). Germline values: CDR1 SGHNT, CDR2 YYREEE (reference sequence). This CDR3 has 15 residues. With 0 bases removed from V and 9 bases from J, the gap between germline ends came to 16 bases. CDR3 bases: TGTGCCAGCAGCTTGGAGGCCTCGGCGGGTGGTGAGCAGTTCTTC. Its protein is CASSLEASAGGEQFF.

This clonotype was counted between two and nine times. The chain joins TRBV4-1 to TRBJ2-7; tentative D call: TRBD1 (6 bases). Germline loops: CDR1 MGHRA, CDR2 YSYEKL. The CDR3 has 15 amino acids. Trimming left V 4 bases short and J 3 bases short, with 16 bases between. CDR3 bases: TGCGCCAGCAGCCCAAACCAGGACAGTTTCTACGAGCAGTACTTC. Translating gives CASSPNQDSFYEQYF.

V and J are TRBV7-2 and TRBJ1-1; D not resolved. The CDR3 consists of 14 residues. Germline CDR1 and CDR2: SGHTA and FQGNSA. V lost 2 bases and J 5 bases, leaving 12 bases between the germline ends. The CDR3 DNA reads TGTGCCAGCAGCTTAAGTAGAGGGTGGACTGAAGCTTTCTTT. It codes for CASSLSRGWTEAFF.

V is TRBV4-2 and J is TRBJ2-5; 11 bases agree with TRBD2. The CDR3 has 15 residues. The V and J ends lost 4 bases and 3 bases, in that order; junction bases with no gene match: 4. CDR1 LGHNA and CDR2 YNFKEQ come from the germline V gene. This CDR3 is CASSLSGGAKETQYF. CDR3 bases: TGTGCCAGCAGCCTTAGCGGGGGGGCCAAAGAGACCCAGTACTTC.

The V and J genes are TRBV20-1 and TRBJ2-7; the D gene is possibly TRBD2 (6 bases). Trimming took off 2 bases at V and 3 bases at J, with 17 bases between the two ends. The CDR3 runs to 15 residues. Germline CDR1 DFQATT, CDR2 SNEGSKA (reference sequence). In DNA form, the CDR3 reads TGCAGTGCTAGAACTAATCCGGGGGACCGCTACGAGCAGTACTTC. Its protein product is CSARTNPGDRYEQYF.

A few counts support this clonotype. The J gene is TRBJ1-2, the V gene TRBV5-1, with D tentatively TRBD1 (5 bases). Germline V gives CDR1 SGHRS, CDR2 YFSETQ. This CDR3 has 14 residues. The V gene lost 3 bases and the J gene lost 0 bases, with 9 bases spanning the gap. CDR3 region: CASSWGRANYGYTF. The CDR3 bases are TGCGCCAGCAGCTGGGGACGGGCTAACTATGGCTACACCTTC.

The rearrangement uses TRBV30 and TRBJ1-2; D is ambiguous. The ends were cut back, 0 bases at V and 8 bases at J, with 16 bases in the middle. CDR3 size: 14 residues. The germline V gene has CDR1 GTSNPN and CDR2 SVGIG (reference sequence). The CDR3 here is CAWSVSPFAPGYTF. Here the CDR3 DNA reads TGTGCCTGGAGTGTAAGTCCCTTCGCGCCGGGCTACACCTTC.

This clonotype has only a few counts. The CDR3 DNA is TGTGCCAGCAGTTACTCATCGGGATGGGAAATTGAAAAACTGTTTTTT. Translated: CASSYSSGWEIEKLFF. The chain is built from TRBV6-6 and TRBJ1-4; D call uncertain. Germline V CDR1 and CDR2: MNHNY, SVGAGI (reference sequence). V lost 0 bases and J lost 7, with 15 bases in between. CDR3 length: 16 residues.

This clonotype was seen only a few times. The chain is built from TRBV7-9 and TRBJ2-5; 9 bases are shared with TRBD1. The end of the DNA aligns better with TRBJ2-7, so the J call may be wrong. The length of the CDR3 is 14 residues. Per germline, CDR1 SEHNR and CDR2 FQNEAQ (reference sequence). DNA for the CDR3: TGTGCCAGCAGGAGGGGGTCGGACAGGGGCGAGCAGTACTTC. Its protein product is CASRRGSDRGEQYF.